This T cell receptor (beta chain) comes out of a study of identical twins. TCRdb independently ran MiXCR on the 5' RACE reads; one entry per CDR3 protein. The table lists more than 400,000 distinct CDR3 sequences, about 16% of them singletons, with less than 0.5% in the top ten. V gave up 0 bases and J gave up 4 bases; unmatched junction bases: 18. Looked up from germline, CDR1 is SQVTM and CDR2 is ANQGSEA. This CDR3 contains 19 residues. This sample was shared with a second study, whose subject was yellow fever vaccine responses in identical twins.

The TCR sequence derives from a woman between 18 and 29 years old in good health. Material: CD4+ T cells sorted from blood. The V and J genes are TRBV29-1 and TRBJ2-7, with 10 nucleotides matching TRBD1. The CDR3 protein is CSVEDPYSPPGQGKYEQYF. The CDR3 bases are TGCAGCGTTGAAGATCCCTATTCGCCTCCGGGACAGGGGAAATACGAGCAGTACTTC.